The T cell receptor (beta chain) described here comes from a study of T-cell memory formation after mild COVID-19. Study-level information: Across donors, TCR clusters were largely donor specific. Whole-study results and caveats: Clones which contracted sat mainly in CM and EM if CD4+, and in EMRA if CD8+. Clones that contracted from day 15 to 85 were balanced CD4/CD8, while later expanders leaned CD4+. Pre-infection memory contained some responding clones, which suggested that cross-reactive memory had joined.

Trimming stripped 5 bases from V and 3 bases from J, with 17 bases between. Germline loops: CDR1 SGHTA, CDR2 FQGNSA. The CDR3 covers 15 residues. TCRdb processed the 5' RACE reads anew with MiXCR; each CDR3 protein has one entry. The table lists approximately 560,000 distinct CDR3 sequences, around 15% of them singletons. This clonotype was recorded a few times. Its antigen is not known. This receptor was obtained from an adult woman who had mild COVID-19 (a few samples of this study predate the infection). Cell type and time point are not known. The rearrangement links TRBV7-2 to TRBJ2-7, with a possible D match to TRBD2 (5 bases). The source material was PBMCs or a T cell subset sorted from them (not recorded which). The CDR3 spells CASSNEGSYLYEQYF. For the CDR3, the DNA is TGTGCCAGCAGCAACGAGGGCAGTTACCTCTACGAGCAGTACTTC.